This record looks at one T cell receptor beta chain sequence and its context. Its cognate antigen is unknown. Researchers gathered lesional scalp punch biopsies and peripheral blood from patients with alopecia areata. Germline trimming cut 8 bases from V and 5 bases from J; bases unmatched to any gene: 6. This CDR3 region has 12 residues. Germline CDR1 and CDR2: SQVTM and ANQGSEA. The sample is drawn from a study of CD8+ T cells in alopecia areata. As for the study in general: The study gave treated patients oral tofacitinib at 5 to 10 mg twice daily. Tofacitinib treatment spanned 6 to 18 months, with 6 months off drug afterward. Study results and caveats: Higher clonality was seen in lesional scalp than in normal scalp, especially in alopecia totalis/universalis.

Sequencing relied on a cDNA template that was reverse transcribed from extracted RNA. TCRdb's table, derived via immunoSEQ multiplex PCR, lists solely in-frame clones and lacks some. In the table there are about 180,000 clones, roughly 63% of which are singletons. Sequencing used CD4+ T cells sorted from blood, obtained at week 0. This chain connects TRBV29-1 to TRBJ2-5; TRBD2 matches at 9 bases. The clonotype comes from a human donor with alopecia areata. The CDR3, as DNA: TGCAGCATAGGGACTAGCCTGGAGACCCAGTACTTC. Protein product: CSIGTSLETQYF.